This T cell receptor beta chain was identified during a study of T cells in tumors after PD-1 blockade. Study summary: Excluded were patients with checkpoint blockade, immunosuppressants, or radiotherapy or other anti-cancer therapy within 4 weeks. Daily vismodegib 150 mg continued in a subset of anti-PD-1-treated patients. Blood samples averaged roughly 110,000 templates (range about 23,000-260,000) and approximately 37,000 unique clonotypes.

Template: tumor biopsy or peripheral blood genomic DNA, about 616-6,004 ng per sample. Germline assignment: CDR1 SEHNR and CDR2 FQNEAQ (reference sequence). Trimming pared 8 bases from V and 9 bases from J, leaving 12 bases between. The CDR3 spans 11 residues. This table comes from immunoSEQ multiplex PCR, and its TCRdb copy is limited to in-frame clones, with some not included. The data contain approximately 60,000 clones, around 67% of them seen just once; the ten biggest clones take up about 4.8%. This clone was observed once. The chain joins TRBV7-9 to TRBJ2-3; perhaps TRBD1 as D (5 bases). The sequences come from PBMCs, collected after anti-PD-1 treatment. This clonotype originated in a human donor with basal cell carcinoma. The CDR3 here is CASEGVGTQYF. The CDR3 DNA sequence: TGTGCCAGCGAAGGGGTTGGGACGCAGTATTTT.